This T cell receptor (beta chain) was profiled in a study of T cells in Graves' hyperthyroidism and ophthalmopathy. Study-level background: Peripheral blood was acquired at first diagnosis, ahead of any therapy whatsoever.

The source material, RNA transcripts, was used to amplify TCR beta CDR3 regions. In the first-round RT-PCR of the TCR CDR3, the HTBI primer set was used. TCRdb reanalysed the multiplex PCR reads using MiXCR and keeps one entry per CDR3 protein. This table has around 760,000 distinct CDR3 sequences, roughly a third appearing once. This clonotype was picked up a small number of times. Criteria for exclusion of patients were uncontrolled infection, other autoimmune disease, pregnancy or lactation. With 7 bases removed from V and 0 bases from J, the gap between germline ends came to 19 bases. The germline V gene encodes CDR1 LNHDA and CDR2 SQIVND (reference sequence). The CDR3 sequence is 17 residues long.

Material: blood. This TCR derives from a woman aged 35 to 49 with Graves' hyperthyroidism. V is TRBV19 and J is TRBJ1-5; a weak D match, TRBD1 (5 bases). This chain's CDR3 is CASKTGTNSYSNQPQHF. CDR3 bases: TGTGCCAGTAAGACGGGGACTAACTCGTATAGCAATCAGCCCCAGCATTTT.